This TCR beta chain was recorded in a study of shared clonotypes between healthy human individuals. This clone appeared once. The V gene lost 1 base and the J gene lost 2 bases, with 20 bases spanning the gap. The CDR3 contains 18 residues. The germline V gene encodes CDR1 MGHRA and CDR2 YSYEKL. Genomic DNA (from each subset) was split evenly across several immunoSEQ plates. Profiling relied on immunoSEQ multiplex PCR, and the TCRdb table lists in-frame clones only, not all of them. The repertoire consists of about 470,000 clones, with around 79% occurring once and the leading ten covering around 13%.

The chain has TRBV4-1 and TRBJ1-1; the D is unclear. Sequenced material: PBMCs. The clonotype comes from a woman between 40 and 50 years old in good health. Some clones in this sample may be carry-over from other donors' samples. CDR3 loop: CASSQGVGPGRINTEAFF. CDR3 bases: TGCGCCAGCAGCCAAGGGGTTGGTCCTGGGAGGATTAACACTGAAGCTTTCTTT.